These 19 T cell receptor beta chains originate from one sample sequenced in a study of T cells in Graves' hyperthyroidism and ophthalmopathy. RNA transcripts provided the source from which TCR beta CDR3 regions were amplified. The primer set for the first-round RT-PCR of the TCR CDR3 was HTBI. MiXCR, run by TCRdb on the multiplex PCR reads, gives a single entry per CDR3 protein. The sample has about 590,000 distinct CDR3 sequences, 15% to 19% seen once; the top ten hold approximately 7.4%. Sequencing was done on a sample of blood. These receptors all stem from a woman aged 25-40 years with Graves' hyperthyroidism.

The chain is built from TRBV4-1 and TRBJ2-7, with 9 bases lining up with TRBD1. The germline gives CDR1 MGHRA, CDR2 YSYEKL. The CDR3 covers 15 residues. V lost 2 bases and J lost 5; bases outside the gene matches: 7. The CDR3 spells CASSQTGTGIHEQYF. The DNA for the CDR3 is TGCGCCAGCAGCCAAACCGGGACAGGGATACACGAGCAGTACTTC.

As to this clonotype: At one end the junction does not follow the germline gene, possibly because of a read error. This chain's CDR3 is CAASEPRVGTGELFF. The CDR3 DNA sequence: TGTGCCGCCAGTGAACCGAGGGTGGGGACCGGGGAGCTGTTTTTT. This chain connects TRBV24-1 to TRBJ2-2, with D tentatively TRBD2 (5 bases). This CDR3 is built from 15 residues. CDR1 is KGHDR, CDR2 SFDVKD, per germline.

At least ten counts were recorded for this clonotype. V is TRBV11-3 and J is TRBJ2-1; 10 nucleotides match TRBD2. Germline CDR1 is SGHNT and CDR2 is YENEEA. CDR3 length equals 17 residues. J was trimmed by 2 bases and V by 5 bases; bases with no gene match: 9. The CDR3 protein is CASSERIAGGAYNEQFF. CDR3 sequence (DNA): TGTGCCAGCAGCGAACGAATAGCGGGAGGAGCCTACAATGAGCAGTTCTTC.

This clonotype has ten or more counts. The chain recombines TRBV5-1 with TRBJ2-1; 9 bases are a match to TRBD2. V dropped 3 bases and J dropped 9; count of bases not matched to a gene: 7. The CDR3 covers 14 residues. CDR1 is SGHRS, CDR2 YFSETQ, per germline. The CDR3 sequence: CASSSGTSFSEQFF. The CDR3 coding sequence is TGCGCCAGCAGCTCCGGGACTAGCTTTTCTGAGCAGTTCTTC. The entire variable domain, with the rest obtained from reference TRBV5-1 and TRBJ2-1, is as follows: KAGVTQTPRYLIKTRGQQVTLSCSPISGHRSVSWYQQTPGQGLQFLFEYFSETQRNKGNFPGRFSGRQFSNSRSEMNVSTLELGDSALYLCASSSGTSFSEQFFGPGTRLTVL.

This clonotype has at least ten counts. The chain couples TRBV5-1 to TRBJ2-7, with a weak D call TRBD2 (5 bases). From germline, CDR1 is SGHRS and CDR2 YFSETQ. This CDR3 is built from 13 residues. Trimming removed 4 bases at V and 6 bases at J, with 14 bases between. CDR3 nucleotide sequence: TGCGCCAGCAGCGAACTAGACCCAGGCGAGCAGTACTTC. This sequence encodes CASSELDPGEQYF. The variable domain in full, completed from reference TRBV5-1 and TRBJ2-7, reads KAGVTQTPRYLIKTRGQQVTLSCSPISGHRSVSWYQQTPGQGLQFLFEYFSETQRNKGNFPGRFSGRQFSNSRSEMNVSTLELGDSALYLCASSELDPGEQYFGPGTRLTVT.

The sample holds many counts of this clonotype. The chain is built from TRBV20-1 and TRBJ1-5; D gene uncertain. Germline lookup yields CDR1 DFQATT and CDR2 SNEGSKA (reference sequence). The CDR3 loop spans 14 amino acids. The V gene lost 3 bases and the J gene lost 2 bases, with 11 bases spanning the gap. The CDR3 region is CSAREDYGNQPQHF. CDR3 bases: TGCAGTGCTAGGGAAGACTACGGCAATCAGCCCCAGCATTTT.

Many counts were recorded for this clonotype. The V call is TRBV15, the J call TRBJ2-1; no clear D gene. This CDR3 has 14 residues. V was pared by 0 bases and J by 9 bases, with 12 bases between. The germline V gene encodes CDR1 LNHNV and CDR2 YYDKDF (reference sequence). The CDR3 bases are TGTGCCACCAGCAGAGACCTAGGCTTCACTGAGCAGTTCTTC. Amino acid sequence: CATSRDLGFTEQFF.

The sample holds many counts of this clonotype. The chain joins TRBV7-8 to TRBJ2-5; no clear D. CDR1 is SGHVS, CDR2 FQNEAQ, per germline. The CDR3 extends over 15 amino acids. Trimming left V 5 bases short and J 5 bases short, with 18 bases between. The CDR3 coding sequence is TGTGCCAGCAGCCAAACTGCCAACTCGGTGGAGACCCAGTACTTC. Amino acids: CASSQTANSVETQYF.

The CDR3 bases are TGTGCCATCAGTGGGGGGACAGGGTACAATGAGCAGTTCTTC. Its translation: CAISGGTGYNEQFF. The rearrangement links TRBV10-3 to TRBJ2-1, with TRBD1 matching over 9 bases. The CDR3 covers 14 residues. Germline V gene sequence: CDR1 ENHRY, CDR2 SYGVKD. Trimming took 4 bases from V and 4 from J; bases not matched to a gene: 2.

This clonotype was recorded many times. The CDR3 bases are TGTGCCAGCAGTTTAGCGGGAGGGCCTGTCGGGGAGCTGTTTTTT. Translated, it gives CASSLAGGPVGELFF. V is TRBV27 and J is TRBJ2-2; 9 positions match TRBD2. The germline V gene encodes CDR1 MNHEY and CDR2 SMNVEV (reference sequence). The CDR3 covers 15 residues. With V trimmed by 2 bases and J by 7 bases, 5 bases remained unmatched.

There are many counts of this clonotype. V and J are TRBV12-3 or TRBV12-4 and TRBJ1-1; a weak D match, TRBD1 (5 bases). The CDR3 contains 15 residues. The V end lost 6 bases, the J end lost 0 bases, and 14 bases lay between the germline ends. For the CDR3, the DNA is TGTGCCAGCAGCCATCGACAGCCTCTGAACACTGAAGCTTTCTTT. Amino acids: CASSHRQPLNTEAFF.

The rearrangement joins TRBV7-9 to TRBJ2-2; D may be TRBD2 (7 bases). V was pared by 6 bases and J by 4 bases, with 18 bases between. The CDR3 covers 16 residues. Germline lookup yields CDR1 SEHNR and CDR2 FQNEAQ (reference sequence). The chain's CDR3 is CASSTGGGDGTGELFF. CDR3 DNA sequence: TGTGCCAGCAGTACGGGCGGGGGCGATGGCACCGGGGAGCTGTTTTTT.

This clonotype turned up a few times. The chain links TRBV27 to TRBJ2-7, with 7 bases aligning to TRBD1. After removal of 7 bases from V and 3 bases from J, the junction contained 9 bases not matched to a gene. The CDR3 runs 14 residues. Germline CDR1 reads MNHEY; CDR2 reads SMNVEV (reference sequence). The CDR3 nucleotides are TGTGCCAGCATCCAGGGGGTAGGGGGCTACGAGCAGTACTTC. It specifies CASIQGVGGYEQYF.

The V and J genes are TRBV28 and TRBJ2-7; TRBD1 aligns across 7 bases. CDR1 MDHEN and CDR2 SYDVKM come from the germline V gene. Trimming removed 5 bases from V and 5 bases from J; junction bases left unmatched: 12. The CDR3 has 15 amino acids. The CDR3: CASSTRGFGFHEQYF. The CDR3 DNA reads TGTGCCAGCAGTACCAGGGGGTTTGGGTTCCACGAGCAGTACTTC.

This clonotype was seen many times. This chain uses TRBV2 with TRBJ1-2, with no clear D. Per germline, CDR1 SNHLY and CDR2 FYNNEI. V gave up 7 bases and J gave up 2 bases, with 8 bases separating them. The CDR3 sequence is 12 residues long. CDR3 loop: CASTLPNYGYTF. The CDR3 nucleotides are TGTGCCAGCACCCTCCCCAACTATGGCTACACCTTC.

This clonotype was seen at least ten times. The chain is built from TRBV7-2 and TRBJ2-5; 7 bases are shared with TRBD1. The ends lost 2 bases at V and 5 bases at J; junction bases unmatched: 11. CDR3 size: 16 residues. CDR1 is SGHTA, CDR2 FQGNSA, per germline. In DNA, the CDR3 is TGTGCCAGCAGCTTACTAGTTGCAGGGGGAACCGAGACCCAGTACTTC. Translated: CASSLLVAGGTETQYF.

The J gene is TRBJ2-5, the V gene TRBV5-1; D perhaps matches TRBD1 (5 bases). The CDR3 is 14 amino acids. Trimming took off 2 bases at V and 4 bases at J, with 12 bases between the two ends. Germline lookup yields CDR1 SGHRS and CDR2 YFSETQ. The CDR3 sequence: CASSFKGATETQYF. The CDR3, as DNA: TGCGCCAGCAGCTTTAAAGGGGCTACAGAGACCCAGTACTTC.

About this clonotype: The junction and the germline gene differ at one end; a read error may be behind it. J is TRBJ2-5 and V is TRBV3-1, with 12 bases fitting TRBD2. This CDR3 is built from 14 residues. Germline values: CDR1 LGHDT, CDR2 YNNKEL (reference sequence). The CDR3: CASSQGGLAGSPDF. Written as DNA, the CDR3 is TGTGCCAGCAGCCAAGGAGGACTAGCGGGATCTCCGGACTTC.

The CDR3 DNA is TGCAGTGCTTTGGGGGGGACTAACTCCTACGAGCAGTACTTC. Its protein is CSALGGTNSYEQYF. This sequence joins TRBV20-1 and TRBJ2-7, with 7 bases aligning to TRBD2. The CDR3 totals 14 residues. The trim removed 5 bases at V and 0 bases at J, leaving 7 bases unmatched. Germline lookup yields CDR1 DFQATT and CDR2 SNEGSKA (reference sequence).